This T cell receptor (beta chain) appears in the sequencing data of a study of T cells in Graves' hyperthyroidism and ophthalmopathy. Extraction of PBMCs used roughly 9.3 ml of fresh peripheral blood. General study results and limits: Most clonotypes expanded in the thyroid (above 0.001) were also present in blood.

V lost 3 bases and J 5 bases, leaving 14 bases between the germline ends. Per germline, CDR1 GTSNPN and CDR2 SVGIG (reference sequence). This CDR3 is 15 amino acids long. Amplification yielded TCR beta CDR3 regions, with RNA transcripts as the source. HTBI primers were the set used in a first-round RT-PCR of the TCR CDR3. MiXCR was run by TCRdb on the multiplex PCR reads, yielding one entry per CDR3 protein. The sample yields about 360,000 distinct CDR3 sequences, approximately 13% seen once. This clonotype was picked up many times. The antigen is not known. The receptor was derived from a woman between 18 and 30 years old with Graves' hyperthyroidism. Sequenced: blood. The chain carries TRBV30 and TRBJ1-6; D not resolved. The CDR3 sequence: CAWSFDLGNNSPLHF. In DNA form, the CDR3 reads TGTGCCTGGAGCTTCGACCTAGGCAATAATTCACCCCTCCACTTT.